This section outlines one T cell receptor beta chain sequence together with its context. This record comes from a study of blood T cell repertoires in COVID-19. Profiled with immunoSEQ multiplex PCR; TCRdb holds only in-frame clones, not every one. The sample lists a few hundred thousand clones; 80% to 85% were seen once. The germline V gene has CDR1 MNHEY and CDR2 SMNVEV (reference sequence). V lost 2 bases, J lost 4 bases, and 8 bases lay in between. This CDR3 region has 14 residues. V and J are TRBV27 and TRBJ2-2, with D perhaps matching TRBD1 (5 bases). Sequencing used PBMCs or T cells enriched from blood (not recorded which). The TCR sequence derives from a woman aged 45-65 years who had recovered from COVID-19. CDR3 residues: CASSLSRGTGELFF. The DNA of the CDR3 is TGTGCCAGCAGTTTAAGTAGGGGCACCGGGGAGCTGTTTTTT.